The rows below give T cell receptor beta chains drawn from one sample of a study of tumor-infiltrating lymphocytes in primary liver carcinoma. TCRdb reprocessed the multiplex PCR reads via MiXCR and lists one record per CDR3 protein. Of 330,000 or so distinct CDR3 sequences detected, about 65% appear once; the ten largest clones hold about 6.1%. The sequencing sample was made of peripheral blood. The receptors originated from a man aged 40-55 years with primary liver carcinoma and hepatitis B virus infection. CDR3s include the opening cysteine and the closing phenylalanine or tryptophan. D genes are given only for firm matches. Clone size is shown for a subset of rows, as once, few, many or a class of expanded clone.

>TRBJ2-2|.|TRBD2|TRBV4-1
TGCGCCAGCACCCCAAGAGCACTAGCGGGAGGGGGGGGGAACACCGGGGAGCTGTTTTTT
CASTPRALAGGGGNTGELFF
>TRBJ2-1|.|TRBD2|TRBV12-3/TRBV12-4
TGTGCCAGCAGTTTTTGGACTAGCGGCGGTGTGCAGTTCTTC
CASSFWTSGGVQFF
>TRBJ2-1|.|.|TRBV24-1
TGTGCCACCAGTGATTTTCCCTTAGATTACAATGAGCAGTTCTTC
CATSDFPLDYNEQFF
>TRBJ1-4|.|.|TRBV4-2
TGTGTCAGCAGTCAAGAGAGCGGGGGGAGCGAAAAACTGTTTTTT
CVSSQESGGSEKLFF
>TRBJ2-6|many|.|TRBV4-3
TGCGCCAGCAGCCAAGAGGGGTCTGGGGCCAACGTCCTGACTTTC
CASSQEGSGANVLTF
>TRBJ1-5|.|.|TRBV5-6
TGTGCCAGCAGCCGTAAGCCGGGGGCGAGCAATCAGCCCCAGCATTTT
CASSRKPGASNQPQHF
>TRBJ2-1|.|TRBD2|TRBV7-2
TGTGCCAGCAGAGGACTAGCGGGTAACTACAATGAGCAGTTCTTC
CASRGLAGNYNEQFF
>TRBJ2-2|.|.|TRBV5-5
TGTGCCAGCAGCGTGACAGCCTACACCGTGGAGCTGTTTTTT
CASSVTAYTVELFF
>TRBJ2-2|.|.|TRBV28
TGTGCCAGCACTCCTTACGGAGCGGCGAACACCGGGGAGCTGTTTTTT
CASTPYGAANTGELFF
>TRBJ2-3|.|TRBD2|TRBV29-1
TGCAGTGGCCTAAGCGGGAGGGGAACAGATACGCATTATTTT
CSGLSGRGTDTHYF
>TRBJ2-7|.|.|TRBV6-6
TGTGGCAGCAAGTTAGGGGGAGGCTCCTACGAGCAGTACTTC
CGSKLGGGSYEQYF
>TRBJ2-1|.|.|TRBV7-3
TGTGCCAGCAGCTTAAGTACGGGGCCGACCTATGAGCAGTTCTTC
CASSLSTGPTYEQFF
>TRBJ2-5|few|TRBD1|TRBV6-2/TRBV6-3
TGTGCCAGCAGCCCCGGGACAGCCCTCCAAGAGACCCAGTACTTC
CASSPGTALQETQYF
>TRBJ2-1|.|.|TRBV11-2
TGTGCCAGCACCTTAGATGCTAGTCCTTTGCGAGAGCAGTTCTTC
CASTLDASPLREQFF
>TRBJ2-7|many|.|TRBV6-1
TGTGCCAGCAGCGAGGGGGTAATCTACGAGCAGTACTTC
CASSEGVIYEQYF
>TRBJ2-5|.|TRBD2|TRBV5-1
TGTGCCAGCAGCTGGGGTTCTAGCGGAGCTCAAGAGACCCAGTACTTC
CASSWGSSGAQETQYF
>TRBJ2-1|.|TRBD2|TRBV6-1
TGTGACAATCGGGGCGGGAGCGACTACAATGAGCAGTTCTTC
CDNRGGSDYNEQFF
>TRBJ2-3|.|TRBD2|TRBV5-4
TGTGGCAGCAGCACACTAGCGCATCCTAGCACAGATACGCAGTATTTT
CGSSTLAHPSTDTQYF
>TRBJ2-2|once|.|TRBV10-3
TGTGCCATCGGTGCTGCCCCGACGGAAACCAACACCGGGGAGCTGTTTTTT
CAIGAAPTETNTGELFF
>TRBJ2-2|.|TRBD2|TRBV11-3
TGTGCCAGTAGCTTCGCGGGAGTGACCGGGGAGCTGTTTTTT
CASSFAGVTGELFF
>TRBJ2-2|.|.|TRBV5-4
TGTGCCAGCAGCTTCGGAGGGGGCATGGGCACCGGGGAGCTGTTTTTT
CASSFGGGMGTGELFF
>TRBJ2-3|few|TRBD1|TRBV7-3
TGTGCCAGCAGCTCAAGGGGGCAGGGGGCGGTCACGCAGTATTTT
CASSSRGQGAVTQYF
>TRBJ2-3|.|.|TRBV30
TGTGCCTGGATGGACGCGGGCTCTTTCACAGATACGCAGTATTTT
CAWMDAGSFTDTQYF
>TRBJ2-1|many|TRBD2|TRBV11-2
TGTGCCAGCAGCTTAGATTGGGCTAGCGGGAGGAATGAGCAGTTCTTC
CASSLDWASGRNEQFF
>TRBJ2-1|.|.|TRBV7-8
TGTGCCAGTAGCTTATTGCGCCAGGGATTCTACAATGAGCCGTTCTTC
CASSLLRQGFYNEPFF
>TRBJ2-1|.|.|TRBV5-4
TGTGCCAGCAGCTTGATTCCAGGGGAGCATGAGCAGTTCTTC
CASSLIPGEHEQFF
>TRBJ2-3|many|TRBD2|TRBV6-5
TGTGCCAGCAGTGCCCCCCCGGGAGGGAGCACAGATACGCAGTATTTT
CASSAPPGGSTDTQYF
>TRBJ2-5|.|TRBD1|TRBV10-2
TGCGCCAGCAGTGAACCGAGACAGGGGGAGACCCAGTACTTC
CASSEPRQGETQYF
>TRBJ1-5|.|.|TRBV11-1
TGTGCCAGAAGCATCGGACAGAATCAGCCCCAGCATTTT
CARSIGQNQPQHF
>TRBJ2-6|.|.|TRBV5-5
TGTGCCAGCAGCGTCTGGGATGGGGCCAACGTCCTGACTTTC
CASSVWDGANVLTF
>TRBJ1-2|.|.|TRBV11-2
TGTGTCAGCAGAGCTGGCCCGTCGCCTGTGGGCTACACCTTC
CVSRAGPSPVGYTF
>TRBJ1-1|many|.|TRBV6-1
TGTGCCAGCAGTGAAGCGCTTTCAGAAGCTTTCTTT
CASSEALSEAFF
>TRBJ2-1|many|.|TRBV29-1
TGCCCCCCGGCGTCGGGGCTAGAAGGCATCGATGAGCAGTTCTTC
CPPASGLEGIDEQFF
>TRBJ2-3|many|.|TRBV7-8
TGTGCCAGCAGCTTAGTGGTTCAGGATACGCAGTATTTT
CASSLVVQDTQYF
>TRBJ2-2|.|.|TRBV29-1
TGCAGCGTCTATGGGACAGTGGGTCGCGGGGAGCTATTTTTT
CSVYGTVGRGELFF
>TRBJ2-7|.|.|TRBV11-2
TGTGCCAGCAGCCCAGCGGGCGCCTACGAGCAGTACTTC
CASSPAGAYEQYF
>TRBJ2-5|.|TRBD1|TRBV28
TGTGCCAGCAGTACCGGGACAGGGAGCCAAGATACCCAGTACTTC
CASSTGTGSQDTQYF
>TRBJ2-5|few|TRBD1|TRBV7-9
TGTGCCAGCAGCCGGATCTCACAGGGGCGAAAGACCCAGTACTTC
CASSRISQGRKTQYF
>TRBJ1-1|many|TRBD1|TRBV29-1
TGCAGCGCTGGGACAGGGGGCGCAGGCACTGAAGCTTTCTTT
CSAGTGGAGTEAFF
>TRBJ2-1|.|TRBD2|TRBV4-1
TGCGCCAGTAGTCTAGCGGGAGGCTACAATAAGCAGTTCTTC
CASSLAGGYNKQFF
>TRBJ2-2|.|.|TRBV11-3
TGTGCCGGCAGCTTAGACCAGGGGAACACCGGGGAGCTGTTCTTT
CAGSLDQGNTGELFF
>TRBJ2-1|few|TRBD1|TRBV30
TGTGCCTGGAGTATACAGGGGGGTAGTATACTCTACAATGAGCAGTTCTTC
CAWSIQGGSILYNEQFF
>TRBJ1-5|.|.|TRBV4-1
TGCGCCAGCAGCTGGAGGCCCGGAGAGCCCCAGCATTTT
CASSWRPGEPQHF
>TRBJ2-3|.|.|TRBV11-1
TGTGCAAGCAGCTTACAAAAGGCCACAGATACGCCGTATTTT
CASSLQKATDTPYF